This T cell receptor beta chain is drawn from a study of blood T cell repertoires in COVID-19. Using immunoSEQ multiplex PCR, the repertoire was profiled, and TCRdb retains in-frame clones only, with some absent. The data show 190,000 or so clones, 87% seen once. Germline V gives CDR1 MRHNA, CDR2 SNTAGT. The ends were cut back, 4 bases at V and 1 base at J, with 7 bases in the middle. The CDR3 is 13 residues long. V and J are TRBV6-4 and TRBJ1-1; weak D call: TRBD1 (6 bases). This receptor was obtained from a woman in her 30s who had recovered from COVID-19. The sequencing input was PBMCs or T cells enriched from blood (not recorded which). The CDR3 sequence: CASSADRNTEAFF. CDR3 nucleotides: TGTGCCAGCAGTGCGGACAGGAACACTGAAGCTTTCTTT.